The sequence of this TCR beta chain was determined in a study of vaccination and CD4 T cells after COVID-19. About the research overall: Some control cultures received a CEFX pool, which served as the positive control. Others received an HIV-1 Nef pool or no peptide.

The Oncomine TCR Beta short-read assay sequenced DNA from cultured CD4+ T cells. From the PCR reads, TCRdb called clonotypes with MiXCR, one entry per CDR3 protein. The data hold 8,100 or so distinct CDR3 sequences, with around half observed a single time. The treatment is: roughly ten-day PBMC culture with coronavirus spike peptide pools or control peptides (ViraFEST assay). The collection of CD4+ T cells from the unexposed donor took place before the COVID-19 pandemic (2011-2018). Cells permitting, SARS-CoV-2 S/N and four cold-coronavirus spikes were tested on unexposed-donor CD4+ T cells. Comment on this clonotype: The antigen is not known.

Sequenced material: CD4+ T cells from blood, cultured in vitro. The TCR originated in a human donor in good health.

The CDR3 DNA reads as TGTGCCAGCAGGGCGCAGGGGACAGATACGCAGTATTTT. It is translated as CASRAQGTDTQYF. The chain carries TRBV27 and TRBJ2-3, with a tentative D call TRBD1 (6 bases). V was cut by 6 bases and J by 3 bases, with 10 bases left in between. This CDR3 is built from 13 residues. Germline CDR1 reads MNHEY; CDR2 reads SMNVEV (reference sequence).